These 20 T cell receptor beta chains came from one sample sequenced in a study of early T cells in non-severe SARS-CoV-2 infection (dated by TCRdb to 2020 to 2022). Library preparation used 5' RACE. The sequencer listed for this sample is NextSeq 500. TCRdb reworked the public reads: Q25 trimming with fastp, MiXCR clone assembly, productive beta chains retained. Rows merge per CDR3 protein into single entries with the most common DNA and genes. The sample yields about 30,000 distinct CDR3 sequences; about 5% were counted once. Of the sample, around 1% falls within the top ten clones. The sequenced material came from whole blood. Receptor source: an adult who was a healthcare worker with PCR-confirmed SARS-CoV-2 infection or an uninfected control (not recorded which).

This clonotype appeared many times. V gene TRBV20-1 combines with J gene TRBJ2-3; 8 bases match TRBD2. The J segment lost 2 bases and the V segment lost 3 bases, leaving 13 bases of the junction unmatched. Germline V gene data show CDR1 as DFQATT and CDR2 as SNEGSKA (reference sequence). The CDR3 has 17 amino acids. The CDR3 DNA reads TGCAGTGCTAGCCCATCTACTAGCGGAGGATACACAGATACGCAGTATTTT. This translates into CSASPSTSGGYTDTQYF.

The sample holds many counts of this clonotype. The gene calls are TRBV27 and TRBJ2-3; D is uncertain. The germline V and J ends were trimmed by 0 bases and 3 bases, with 16 bases remaining between them. The germline gives CDR1 MNHEY, CDR2 SMNVEV (reference sequence). The CDR3 is 17 amino acids. In DNA, the CDR3 is TGTGCCAGCAGTTTATCGTTAAGATCTACCAGGACAGATACGCAGTATTTT. Its translation: CASSLSLRSTRTDTQYF.

This clonotype was observed at least ten times. V and J are TRBV27 and TRBJ2-1, with 14 bases fitting TRBD2. J lost 9 bases, V lost 4 bases, and 11 bases had no gene match. CDR1 and CDR2 from the germline V gene are MNHEY and SMNVEV (reference sequence). This CDR3 region has 17 residues. The chain's CDR3 is CASSSTSGRAGLSEQFF. The DNA for the CDR3 is TGTGCCAGCAGTTCGACTAGCGGGAGGGCCGGGCTAAGTGAGCAGTTCTTC.

Judged by abundance, this clonotype is medium-sized. V gene TRBV30 combines with J gene TRBJ1-1; unclear D gene. From germline, CDR1 is GTSNPN and CDR2 SVGIG (reference sequence). The CDR3 length is 13 residues. V was shortened by 0 bases and J by 7 bases, with 12 bases between the two germline ends. The CDR3 DNA is TGTGCCTGGAGTGTACAAACATATGGTGAAGCTTTCTTT. Its protein product is CAWSVQTYGEAFF.

V and J are TRBV6-2 or TRBV6-3 and TRBJ2-1, with 11 bases that match TRBD2. Trimming took 8 bases from V and 5 from J; bases not matched to a gene: 5. Per germline, CDR1 MNHEY and CDR2 SVGEGT. The CDR3 sequence is 14 residues long. CDR3 DNA: TGTGCCAGCGTGATAGCGGGAGGGAACAATGAGCAGTTCTTC. Its translation: CASVIAGGNNEQFF.

The chain combines TRBV12-3 or TRBV12-4 with TRBJ2-2, with 12 nucleotides matching TRBD2. There are 16 residues in the CDR3. Trimming at V came to 7 bases and at J to 4 bases, leaving 7 bases not matched to a gene. As DNA, the CDR3 is TGTGCCAGCAACCCTAGCGGGGGGGCCCCCACCGGGGAGCTGTTTTTT. As protein: CASNPSGGAPTGELFF.

This clonotype has a count of ten or more. This sequence joins TRBV5-1 and TRBJ2-7; D call uncertain. The CDR3 runs to 13 residues. Germline loops: CDR1 SGHRS, CDR2 YFSETQ. With 2 bases removed from V and 4 bases from J, the gap between germline ends came to 10 bases. This CDR3 reads CASSLELTYEQYF. The CDR3 DNA reads as TGCGCCAGCAGCTTAGAACTAACATACGAGCAGTACTTC.

The CDR3 nucleotides are TGTGCCAGCAGCCAGAGAGGAGGGCATGGAGGAGCTTTCTTT. This translates into CASSQRGGHGGAFF. V usage is TRBV3-1 and J usage is TRBJ1-1; D call uncertain. V was shortened by 3 bases and J by 10 bases, with 18 bases between the two germline ends. This CDR3 is built from 14 residues. CDR1 and CDR2 from the germline V gene are LGHDT and YNNKEL (reference sequence).

Ten or more counts support this clonotype. This chain links TRBV28 with TRBJ2-7, with D tentatively TRBD2 (6 bases). CDR1 MDHEN and CDR2 SYDVKM come from the germline V gene. Trimming took off 2 bases at V and 5 bases at J, with 19 bases between the two ends. The CDR3 has 16 residues. In DNA, the CDR3 is TGTGCCAGCAGTTTACGTTCTTGGGGGAGGCCCCACGAGCAGTACTTC. It translates to CASSLRSWGRPHEQYF.

This clonotype was counted ten times or more. V gene TRBV15 combines with J gene TRBJ1-2; 7 bases map to TRBD1. V was clipped by 0 bases and J by 7 bases; unmatched bases: 5. Germline V gene lookup returns CDR1 LNHNV and CDR2 YYDKDF (reference sequence). The CDR3 contains 14 residues. This CDR3 is CATSRDYSGGGYTF. Here the CDR3 DNA reads TGTGCCACCAGCAGAGATTACTCAGGGGGTGGCTACACCTTC.

The sample holds many counts of this clonotype. The rearrangement uses TRBV6-5 and TRBJ1-2; D uncertain. In germline, CDR1 is MNHEY, CDR2 SVGAGI. Trimming shortened V by 0 bases and J by 6 bases, and 11 bases separated the two germline ends. The CDR3 consists of 14 residues. The CDR3 DNA reads TGTGCCAGCAGTTACTCGGAGCAGGTGAATGGCTACACCTTC. It yields the protein CASSYSEQVNGYTF.

This clonotype has at least ten counts. This chain uses TRBV28 with TRBJ2-2; 8 bases match TRBD1. After removal of 6 bases from V and 4 bases from J, the junction contained 7 bases not matched to a gene. The CDR3 extends over 15 amino acids. From germline, CDR1 is MDHEN and CDR2 SYDVKM. As DNA, the CDR3 is TGTGCCAGCAGCAAAGACAGGGGTTCCACCGGGGAGCTGTTTTTT. It specifies CASSKDRGSTGELFF.

By share, this clonotype counts as medium-sized. The CDR3 loop is CASSQGLARDWEQYF. The CDR3 nucleotides read TGCGCCAGCAGCCAAGGTTTGGCCAGGGATTGGGAGCAGTACTTC. This chain connects TRBV4-3 to TRBJ2-7; perhaps TRBD1 as D (5 bases). The V end lost 1 base, the J end lost 7 bases, and 17 bases lay between the germline ends. The CDR3 totals 15 residues. Germline CDR1 is LGHNA and CDR2 is YSLEER.

The J gene is TRBJ1-1, the V gene TRBV6-5, with unresolved D. This CDR3 has 14 residues. Germline CDR1 is MNHEY and CDR2 is SVGAGI. V dropped 0 bases and J dropped 2 bases, with 7 bases sitting between them. Written as DNA, the CDR3 is TGTGCCAGCAGTTACTCCGCGAGAAACACTGAAGCTTTCTTT. This codes for CASSYSARNTEAFF.

This clonotype was counted at least ten times. The genes are TRBV3-1 and TRBJ1-6, with D uncertain. Deletions cut 2 bases from V and 6 bases from J, with 11 bases between. The CDR3 consists of 15 residues. Germline V CDR1 and CDR2: LGHDT, YNNKEL (reference sequence). CDR3 coding DNA: TGTGCCAGCAGCCAAATCGACGGCGGTAATTCACCCCTCCACTTT. This translates into CASSQIDGGNSPLHF.

The chain employs TRBV6-6 and TRBJ2-7; D might be TRBD1 (5 bases). The CDR3 length is 13 residues. V lost 8 bases, J lost 6 bases, and 17 bases lay in between. The V gene's germline CDR1 is MNHNY and CDR2 SVGAGI (reference sequence). CDR3 protein: CASQKGEGREQYF. The CDR3 nucleotides are TGTGCCAGCCAGAAAGGGGAAGGGCGCGAGCAGTACTTC.

The chain couples TRBV12-3 or TRBV12-4 to TRBJ2-6, with D maybe TRBD2 (6 bases). This CDR3 has 16 amino acids. The V gene lost 1 base and the J gene lost 4 bases, with 11 bases spanning the gap. CDR3 region: CASSLEAGNGANVLTF. The CDR3 DNA reads as TGTGCCAGCAGTTTAGAGGCGGGGAACGGGGCCAACGTCCTGACTTTC.

On this clonotype: A read error is likely, as this CDR3 ends without the conserved phenylalanine or tryptophan. The rearrangement uses TRBV27 and TRBJ1-5; a possible D gene is TRBD1 (6 bases). V lost 5 bases, J lost 3 bases, and 11 bases lay in between. The CDR3 contains 14 residues. CDR1 is MNHEY, CDR2 SMNVEV, per germline (reference sequence). This CDR3 reads CASSPGGLNQPQHS. CDR3 DNA sequence: TGTGCCAGCAGTCCGGGGGGCCTCAATCAGCCCCAGCATTCT.

The sample holds many counts of this clonotype. J is TRBJ1-1 and V is TRBV27; 8 nucleotides line up with TRBD1. This CDR3 spans 17 amino acids. Looked up from germline, CDR1 is MNHEY and CDR2 is SMNVEV (reference sequence). V shed 5 bases and J 0 bases; nucleotides not matched to a gene: 11. CDR3 DNA: TGTGCCAGCAGTCCCGGACAGGGAATTAAAATGAACACTGAAGCTTTCTTT. Its translation is CASSPGQGIKMNTEAFF.

The chain links TRBV27 to TRBJ1-2; D is unclear. V was trimmed by 4 bases and J by 3 bases, leaving 18 bases between them. The germline V gene encodes CDR1 MNHEY and CDR2 SMNVEV (reference sequence). This CDR3 contains 16 residues. This CDR3 is CASSSSRSTPDYGYTF. The CDR3 nucleotides are TGTGCCAGCAGTTCTTCCCGCTCGACACCAGACTATGGCTACACCTTC.